The clone carrying this TCR beta chain was recorded many times. The source of the sample is a study of blood T cell repertoires in COVID-19. This table comes from immunoSEQ multiplex PCR, and its TCRdb copy is limited to in-frame clones, with some not included. The sample contains 150,000 to 200,000 clones, roughly 85% of which appear only once. Trimming removed 6 bases from V and 0 bases from J, with 27 bases in between. Per the germline V gene, CDR1 is LNHDA and CDR2 is SQIVND (reference sequence). The CDR3 spans 20 residues. This receptor was taken from a human donor with acute or convalescent COVID-19. The donor label of this sample is uncertain. The sample was peripheral blood. J is TRBJ1-5 and V is TRBV19, with D perhaps matching TRBD1 (5 bases). CDR3 in amino acids: CASSLAERGSPSHSNQPQHF. DNA of the CDR3: TGTGCCAGTAGCCTCGCTGAGCGGGGGTCACCATCGCATAGCAATCAGCCCCAGCATTTT.